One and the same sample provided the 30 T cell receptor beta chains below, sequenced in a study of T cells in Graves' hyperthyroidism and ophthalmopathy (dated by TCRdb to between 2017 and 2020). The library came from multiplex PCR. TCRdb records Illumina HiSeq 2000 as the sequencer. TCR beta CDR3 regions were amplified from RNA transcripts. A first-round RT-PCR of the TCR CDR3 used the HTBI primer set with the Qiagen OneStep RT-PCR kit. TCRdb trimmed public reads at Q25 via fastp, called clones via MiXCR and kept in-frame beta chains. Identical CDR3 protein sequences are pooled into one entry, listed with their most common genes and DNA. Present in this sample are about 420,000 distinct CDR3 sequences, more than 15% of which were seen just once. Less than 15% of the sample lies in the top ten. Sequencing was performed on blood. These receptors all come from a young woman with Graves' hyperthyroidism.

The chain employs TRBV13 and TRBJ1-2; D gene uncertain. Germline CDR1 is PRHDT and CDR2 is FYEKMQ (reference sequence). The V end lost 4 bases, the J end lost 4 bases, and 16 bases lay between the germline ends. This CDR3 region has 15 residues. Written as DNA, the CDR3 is TGTGCCAGCAGCTCCTCCGGTGACCGCATCTATGGCTACACCTTC. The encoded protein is CASSSSGDRIYGYTF.

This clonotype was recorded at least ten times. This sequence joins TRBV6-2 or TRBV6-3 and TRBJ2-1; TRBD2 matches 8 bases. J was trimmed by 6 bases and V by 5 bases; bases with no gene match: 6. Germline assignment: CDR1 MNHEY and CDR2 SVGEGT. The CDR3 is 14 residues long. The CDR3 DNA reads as TGTGCCAGCAGTCTTCCGGGAGGGGGCAATGAGCAGTTCTTC. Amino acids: CASSLPGGGNEQFF.

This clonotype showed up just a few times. For the CDR3, the DNA is TGCGCCAGCAGCTTGGATCGCCGGGGGGGAACCGGGGAGCTGTTTTTT. Translation: CASSLDRRGGTGELFF. The chain combines TRBV5-1 with TRBJ2-2; 8 bases line up with TRBD2. The germline gives CDR1 SGHRS, CDR2 YFSETQ. There are 16 residues in the CDR3. After removal of 0 bases from V and 5 bases from J, the junction contained 6 bases not matched to a gene.

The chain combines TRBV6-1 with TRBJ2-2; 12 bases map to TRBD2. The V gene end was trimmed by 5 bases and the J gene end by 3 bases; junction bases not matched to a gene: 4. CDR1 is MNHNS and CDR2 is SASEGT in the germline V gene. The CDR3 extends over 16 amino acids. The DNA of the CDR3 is TGTGCCAGCAGTCAACTAGCGGGAGGATACACCGGGGAGCTGTTTTTT. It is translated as CASSQLAGGYTGELFF.

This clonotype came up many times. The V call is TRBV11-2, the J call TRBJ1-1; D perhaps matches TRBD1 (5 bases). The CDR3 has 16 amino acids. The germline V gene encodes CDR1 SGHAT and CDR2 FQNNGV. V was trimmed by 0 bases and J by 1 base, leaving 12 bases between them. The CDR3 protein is CASSLDLGRANTEAFF. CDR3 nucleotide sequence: TGTGCCAGCAGCTTAGATCTTGGCAGGGCGAACACTGAAGCTTTCTTT.

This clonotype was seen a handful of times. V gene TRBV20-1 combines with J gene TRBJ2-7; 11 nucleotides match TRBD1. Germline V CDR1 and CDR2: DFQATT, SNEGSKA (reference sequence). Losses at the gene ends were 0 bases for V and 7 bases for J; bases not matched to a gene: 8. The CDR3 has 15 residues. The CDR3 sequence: CSARDGGQGAAEQYF. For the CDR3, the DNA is TGCAGTGCTAGAGATGGAGGACAGGGGGCTGCAGAGCAGTACTTC.

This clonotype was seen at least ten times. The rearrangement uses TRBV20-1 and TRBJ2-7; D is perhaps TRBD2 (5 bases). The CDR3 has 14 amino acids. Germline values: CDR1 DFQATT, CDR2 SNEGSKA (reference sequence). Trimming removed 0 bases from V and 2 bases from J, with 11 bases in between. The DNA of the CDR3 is TGCAGTGCTAGAGATAGACTACGAACCTACGAGCAGTACTTC. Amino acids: CSARDRLRTYEQYF.

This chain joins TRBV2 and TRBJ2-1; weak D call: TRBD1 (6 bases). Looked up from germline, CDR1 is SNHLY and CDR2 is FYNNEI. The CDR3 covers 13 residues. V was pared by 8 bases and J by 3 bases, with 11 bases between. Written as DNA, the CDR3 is TGTGCCAGCCTGGCAGGGGACTACAATGAGCAGTTCTTC. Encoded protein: CASLAGDYNEQFF.

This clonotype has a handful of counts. In DNA form, the CDR3 reads TGCAGCGTCCTTACAAGGGGGGGTAATACTGAAGCTTTCTTT. Protein sequence: CSVLTRGGNTEAFF. The V gene is TRBV29-1, the J gene TRBJ1-1; perhaps TRBD1 as D (6 bases). V lost 6 bases and J lost 5, with 19 bases in between. The CDR3 consists of 14 residues. Germline V gene sequence: CDR1 SQVTM, CDR2 ANQGSEA.

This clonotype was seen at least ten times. This CDR3 is CASSLEVWVTEAFF. For the CDR3, the DNA is TGTGCCAGCAGCTTAGAAGTGTGGGTCACTGAAGCTTTCTTT. This chain connects TRBV11-2 to TRBJ1-1; unclear D gene. V was cut by 0 bases and J by 4 bases, with 9 bases left in between. Germline CDR1 SGHAT, CDR2 FQNNGV. The CDR3 consists of 14 residues.

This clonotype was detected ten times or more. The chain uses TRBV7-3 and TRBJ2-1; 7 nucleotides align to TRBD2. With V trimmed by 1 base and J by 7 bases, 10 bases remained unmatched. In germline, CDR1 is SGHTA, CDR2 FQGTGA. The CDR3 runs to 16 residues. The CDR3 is CASSLRGGNSGNEQFF. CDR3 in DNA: TGTGCCAGCAGCTTAAGGGGGGGGAACAGCGGGAATGAGCAGTTCTTC. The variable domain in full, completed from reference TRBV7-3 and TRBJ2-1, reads GAGVSQTPSNKVTEKGKYVELRCDPISGHTALYWYRQSLGQGPEFLIYFQGTGAADDSGLPNDRFFAVRPEGSVSTLKIQRTERGDSAVYLCASSLRGGNSGNEQFFGPGTRLTVL.

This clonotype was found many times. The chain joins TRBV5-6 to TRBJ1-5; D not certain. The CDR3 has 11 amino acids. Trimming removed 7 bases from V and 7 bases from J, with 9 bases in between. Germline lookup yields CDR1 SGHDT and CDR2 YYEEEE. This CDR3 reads CASLRRQPQHF. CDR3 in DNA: TGTGCCAGCCTTAGGAGACAGCCCCAGCATTTT.

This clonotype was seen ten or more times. The CDR3 DNA reads as TGTGCCAGCAGCCCTAACGACAGGGGTCGGGGCCAGCCCCAGCATTTT. Translated: CASSPNDRGRGQPQHF. V and J are TRBV28 and TRBJ1-5, with TRBD1 matching 8 bases. This CDR3 contains 16 residues. Trimming cost V 6 bases and J 7 bases; bases outside gene matches: 14. The V gene's germline CDR1 is MDHEN and CDR2 SYDVKM.

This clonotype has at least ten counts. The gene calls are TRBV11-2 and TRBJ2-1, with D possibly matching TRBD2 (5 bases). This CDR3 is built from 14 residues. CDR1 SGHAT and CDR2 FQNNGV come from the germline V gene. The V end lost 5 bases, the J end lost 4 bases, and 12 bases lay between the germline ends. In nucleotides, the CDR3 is TGTGCCAGCAGCCCAGACGGGGTATACAATGAGCAGTTCTTC. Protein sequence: CASSPDGVYNEQFF.

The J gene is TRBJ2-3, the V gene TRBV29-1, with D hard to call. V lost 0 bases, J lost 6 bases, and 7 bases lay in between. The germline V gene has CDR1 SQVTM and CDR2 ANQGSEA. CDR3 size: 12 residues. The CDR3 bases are TGCAGCGTTGAAGACGGATCGGATACGCAGTATTTT. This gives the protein CSVEDGSDTQYF.

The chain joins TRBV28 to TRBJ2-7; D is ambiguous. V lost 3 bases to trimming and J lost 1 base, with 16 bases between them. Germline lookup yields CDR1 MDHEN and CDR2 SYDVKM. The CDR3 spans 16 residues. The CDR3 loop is CASSFVFISRSYEQYF. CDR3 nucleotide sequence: TGTGCCAGCAGTTTTGTCTTTATCAGCAGGTCCTACGAGCAGTACTTC. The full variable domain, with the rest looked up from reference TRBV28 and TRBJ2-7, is DVKVTQSSRYLVKRTGEKVFLECVQDMDHENMFWYRQDPGLGLRLIYFSYDVKMKEKGDIPEGYSVSREKKERFSLILESASTNQTSMYLCASSFVFISRSYEQYFGPGTRLTVT.

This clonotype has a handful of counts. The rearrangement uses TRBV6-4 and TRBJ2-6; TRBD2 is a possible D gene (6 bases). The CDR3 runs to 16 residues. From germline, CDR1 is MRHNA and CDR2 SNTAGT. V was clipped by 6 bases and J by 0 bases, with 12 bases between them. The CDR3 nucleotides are TGTGCCAGCAGCCTTGGGACTGGCTCTGGGGCCAACGTCCTGACTTTC. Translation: CASSLGTGSGANVLTF.

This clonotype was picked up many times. The DNA of the CDR3 is TGCGCCAGCAGTTCAGGGGTCTGGGGCGAGCAGTACTTC. Protein: CASSSGVWGEQYF. This chain joins TRBV10-2 and TRBJ2-7, with D possibly being TRBD1 (6 bases). V was cut by 5 bases and J by 6 bases, with 14 bases left in between. Per germline, CDR1 WSHSY and CDR2 SAAADI. The CDR3 runs to 13 residues.

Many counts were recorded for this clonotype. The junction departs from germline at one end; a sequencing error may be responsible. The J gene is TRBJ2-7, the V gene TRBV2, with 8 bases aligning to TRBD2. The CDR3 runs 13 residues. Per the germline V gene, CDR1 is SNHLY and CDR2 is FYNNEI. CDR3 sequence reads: CAITGTSGYGQYF. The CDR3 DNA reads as TGTGCCATTACGGGCACTAGCGGATACGGGCAGTACTTC.

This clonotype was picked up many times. The CDR3 sequence is CAISASTVGSYNEQFF. The CDR3, as DNA: TGTGCCATCAGCGCCTCAACAGTGGGGTCATACAATGAGCAGTTCTTC. The genes are TRBV10-3 and TRBJ2-1, with D hard to call. Trimming shortened V by 6 bases and J by 4 bases, and 19 bases separated the two germline ends. CDR3 length: 16 amino acids. Germline V CDR1 and CDR2: ENHRY, SYGVKD.

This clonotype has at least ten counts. The CDR3 sequence is CASSFNIGGEGNQPQHF. The CDR3 DNA follows: TGTGCCAGCAGTTTTAATATAGGGGGCGAAGGCAATCAGCCCCAGCATTTT. The genes are TRBV12-3 or TRBV12-4 and TRBJ1-5, with TRBD1 matching over 7 bases. Unmatched junction bases numbered 10, after V lost 3 bases and J lost 2 bases. The CDR3 has 17 amino acids.

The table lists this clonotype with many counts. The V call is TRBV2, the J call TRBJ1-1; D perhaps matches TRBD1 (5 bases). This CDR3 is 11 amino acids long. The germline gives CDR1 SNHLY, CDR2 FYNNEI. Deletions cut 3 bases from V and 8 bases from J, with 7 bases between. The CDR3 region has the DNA TGTGCCAGCAGTGATGGGGGGGAAGCTTTCTTT. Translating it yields CASSDGGEAFF.

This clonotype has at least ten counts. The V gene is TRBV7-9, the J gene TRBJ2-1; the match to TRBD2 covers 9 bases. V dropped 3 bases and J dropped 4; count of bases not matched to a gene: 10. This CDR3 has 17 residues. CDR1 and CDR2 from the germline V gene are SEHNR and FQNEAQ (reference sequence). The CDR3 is CASSFGGLAGLYNEQFF. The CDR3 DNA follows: TGTGCCAGCAGCTTCGGTGGGCTAGCGGGACTTTACAATGAGCAGTTCTTC. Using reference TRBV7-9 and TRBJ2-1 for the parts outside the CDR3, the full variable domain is DTGVSQNPRHKITKRGQNVTFRCDPISEHNRLYWYRQTLGQGPEFLTYFQNEAQLEKSRLLSDRFSAERPKGSFSTLEIQRTEQGDSAMYLCASSFGGLAGLYNEQFFGPGTRLTVL.

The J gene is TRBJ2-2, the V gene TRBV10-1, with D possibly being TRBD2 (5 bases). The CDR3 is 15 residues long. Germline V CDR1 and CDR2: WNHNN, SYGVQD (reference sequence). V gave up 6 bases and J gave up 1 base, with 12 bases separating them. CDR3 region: CASRVGRLNTGELFF. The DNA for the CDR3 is TGCGCCAGCAGAGTAGGGAGACTGAACACCGGGGAGCTGTTTTTT.

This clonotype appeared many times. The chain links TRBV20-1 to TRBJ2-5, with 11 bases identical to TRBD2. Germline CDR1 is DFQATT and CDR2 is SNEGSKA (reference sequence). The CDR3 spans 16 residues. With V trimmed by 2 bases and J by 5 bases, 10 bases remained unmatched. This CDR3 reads CSARLLGSGGVETQYF. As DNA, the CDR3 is TGCAGTGCTAGACTTCTCGGTAGCGGGGGGGTGGAGACCCAGTACTTC.

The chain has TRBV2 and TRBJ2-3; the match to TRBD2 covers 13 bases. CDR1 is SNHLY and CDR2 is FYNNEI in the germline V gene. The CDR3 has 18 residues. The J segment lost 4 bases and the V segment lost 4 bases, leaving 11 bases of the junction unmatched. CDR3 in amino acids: CASSGAWTSGRDPDTQYF. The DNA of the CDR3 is TGTGCCAGCAGTGGGGCTTGGACTAGCGGGAGAGACCCAGATACGCAGTATTTT.

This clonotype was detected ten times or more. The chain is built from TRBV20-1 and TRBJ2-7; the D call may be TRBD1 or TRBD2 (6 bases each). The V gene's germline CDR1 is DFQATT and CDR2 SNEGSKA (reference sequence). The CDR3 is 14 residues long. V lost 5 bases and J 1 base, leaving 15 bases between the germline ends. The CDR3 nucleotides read TGCAGTGCTGCGGAGGGGACAAAGTCCTACGAGCAGTACTTC. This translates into CSAAEGTKSYEQYF.

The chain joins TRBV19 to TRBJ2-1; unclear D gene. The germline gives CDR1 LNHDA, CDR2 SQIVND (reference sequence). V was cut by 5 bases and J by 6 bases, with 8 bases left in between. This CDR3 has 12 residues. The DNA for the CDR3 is TGTGCCAGTAGTGACTTCTTCAATGAGCAGTTCTTC. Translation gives CASSDFFNEQFF.

CDR3: CASSLEAGGIAEAFF. DNA for the CDR3: TGTGCCAGCAGCTTAGAGGCAGGGGGCATAGCTGAAGCTTTCTTT. The rearrangement joins TRBV11-2 to TRBJ1-1; the match to TRBD1 covers 8 bases. J was trimmed by 6 bases and V by 0 bases; bases with no gene match: 6. In germline, CDR1 is SGHAT, CDR2 FQNNGV. The CDR3 consists of 15 residues. Looking up the rest from reference TRBV11-2 and TRBJ1-1 gives the full variable domain: EAGVAQSPRYKIIEKRQSVAFWCNPISGHATLYWYQQILGQGPKLLIQFQNNGVVDDSQLPKDRFSAERLKGVDSTLKIQPAKLEDSAVYLCASSLEAGGIAEAFFGQGTRLTVV.

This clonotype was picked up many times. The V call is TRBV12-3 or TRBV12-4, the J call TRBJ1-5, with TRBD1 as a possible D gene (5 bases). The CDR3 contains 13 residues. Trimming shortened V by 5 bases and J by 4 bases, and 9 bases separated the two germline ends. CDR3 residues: CASSNAGNQPQHF. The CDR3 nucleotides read TGTGCCAGCAGTAACGCAGGGAATCAGCCCCAGCATTTT.